One sample yielded the 16 T cell receptor beta chains listed below, sequenced in a study of T cell responses to AZD1222 COVID-19 vaccine. Data came from immunoSEQ multiplex PCR; TCRdb stores just in-frame clones and leaves some out. The table records under 20,000 clones, roughly 76% of them present only once. The sample consisted of peripheral blood, taken 28 days after the second AZD1222 dose. These receptors all stem from an adult who received the AZD1222 COVID-19 vaccine.

V is TRBV5-6 and J is TRBJ2-5, with TRBD1 identical over 7 bases. After removal of 7 bases from V and 1 base from J, the junction contained 4 bases not matched to a gene. CDR1 is SGHDT and CDR2 is YYEEEE in the germline V gene. The CDR3 totals 13 residues. The chain's CDR3 is CASGRQGQETQYF. The DNA of the CDR3 is TGTGCCAGCGGTCGACAGGGCCAAGAGACCCAGTACTTC. The full variable domain, completed using reference TRBV5-6 and TRBJ2-5, is DAGVTQSPTHLIKTRGQQVTLRCSPKSGHDTVSWYQQALGQGPQFIFQYYEEEERQRGNFPDRFSGHQFPNYSSELNVNALLLGDSALYLCASGRQGQETQYFGPGTRLLVL.

This clone is judged medium-sized. The chain has TRBV5-1 and TRBJ2-1, with D unclear. Trimming stripped 1 base from V and 5 bases from J, with 13 bases between. Germline V CDR1 and CDR2: SGHRS, YFSETQ. The CDR3 totals 15 residues. The CDR3 nucleotides are TGCGCCAGCAGCTTGTTTCCTCTGACGGACAATGAGCAGTTCTTC. This sequence encodes CASSLFPLTDNEQFF.

By share, this clone ranks as medium-sized. The chain uses TRBV3-1 (or the pseudogene TRBV3-2) and TRBJ2-2; no firm D call. The germline gives CDR1 LGHDT, CDR2 YNNKEL (reference sequence). V shed 4 bases and J shed 3 bases, with 9 bases lying between them. This CDR3 has 14 residues. The CDR3 DNA follows: TGTGCCAGCAGCCTGCCCACAGACACCGGGGAGCTGTTTTTT. Amino acids: CASSLPTDTGELFF.

The gene calls are TRBV7-2 and TRBJ1-4; 7 bases are a match to TRBD1. J lost 0 bases, V lost 5 bases, and 6 bases had no gene match. CDR1 is SGHTA and CDR2 is FQGNSA in the germline V gene. The CDR3 loop spans 16 amino acids. The CDR3 DNA reads as TGTGCCAGCAGCCTCGGGACAGCCGCAACTAATGAAAAACTGTTTTTT. Translated: CASSLGTAATNEKLFF.

The J gene is TRBJ2-1, the V gene TRBV19; 9 nucleotides match TRBD1. The length of the CDR3 is 14 residues. With 9 bases clipped from V and 3 bases from J, the junction kept 6 bases outside the gene matches. Germline values: CDR1 LNHDA, CDR2 SQIVND (reference sequence). This chain's CDR3 is CASCPGQGYNEQFF. CDR3 sequence (DNA): TGTGCCAGCTGTCCGGGACAGGGCTACAATGAGCAGTTCTTC.

This clone ranks as medium-sized. The genes are TRBV4-2 and TRBJ2-7; D gene uncertain. Germline V gene sequence: CDR1 LGHNA, CDR2 YNFKEQ. The CDR3 runs to 15 residues. Trimming took 3 bases from V and 7 from J, leaving 19 bases between them. Written as DNA, the CDR3 is TGTGCCAGCAGCCAGGGTCAACAGACCTACGGGGAGCAGTACTTC. Translating it yields CASSQGQQTYGEQYF.

This clone was seen only once. The chain has TRBV10-3 and TRBJ2-7, with D uncertain. Trimming took 1 base from V and 1 from J, leaving 8 bases between them. Per germline, CDR1 ENHRY and CDR2 SYGVKD. CDR3 length: 14 amino acids. For the CDR3, the DNA is TGTGCCATCAGTGAGTTGGTCGCGTCCTACGAGCAGTACTTC. Translated: CAISELVASYEQYF.

In its sample, this clone was seen once. The chain uses TRBV5-6 and TRBJ1-5; D is perhaps TRBD1 (6 bases). Germline CDR1 SGHDT, CDR2 YYEEEE. The ends were cut back, 1 base at V and 3 bases at J, with 8 bases in the middle. The CDR3 contains 14 residues. The CDR3 reads CASSLYRANQPQHF. The CDR3 DNA sequence: TGTGCCAGCAGCTTGTACAGGGCCAATCAGCCCCAGCATTTT. Full variable domain (outside the CDR3, taken from reference TRBV5-6 and TRBJ1-5): DAGVTQSPTHLIKTRGQQVTLRCSPKSGHDTVSWYQQALGQGPQFIFQYYEEEERQRGNFPDRFSGHQFPNYSSELNVNALLLGDSALYLCASSLYRANQPQHFGDGTRLSIL.

The chain employs TRBV30 and TRBJ1-6; D not certain. CDR3 length: 13 amino acids. Germline V gene data show CDR1 as GTSNPN and CDR2 as SVGIG (reference sequence). V was clipped by 7 bases and J by 7 bases, with 14 bases between them. CDR3 region: CAYRLGGNSPLHF. The CDR3 coding sequence is TGTGCCTACCGCCTAGGTGGAAATTCACCCCTCCACTTT.

The chain couples TRBV7-9 to TRBJ1-2; no definite D call. The CDR3 spans 12 residues. Germline V gives CDR1 SEHNR, CDR2 FQNEAQ (reference sequence). The CDR3 DNA reads TGTGGGGGAGCGTGGATGCACTATGGCTACACCTTC. Protein product: CGGAWMHYGYTF.

The rearrangement joins TRBV5-1 to TRBJ2-2; TRBD1 matches 8 bases. V shed 1 base and J 6 bases; nucleotides not matched to a gene: 5. Germline loops: CDR1 SGHRS, CDR2 YFSETQ. This CDR3 region has 15 residues. This chain's CDR3 is CASSLTGGYAGELFF. As DNA, the CDR3 is TGCGCCAGCAGCTTGACAGGGGGTTACGCCGGGGAGCTGTTTTTT.

The rearrangement joins TRBV6-2 or TRBV6-3 to TRBJ1-5, with D possibly matching TRBD1 (5 bases). Trimming stripped 0 bases from V and 6 bases from J, with 9 bases between. Germline CDR1 is MNHEY and CDR2 is SVGEGT. The CDR3 has 14 amino acids. CDR3 protein: CASSYSSRVQPQHF. For the CDR3, the DNA is TGTGCCAGCAGTTACTCGAGCAGGGTTCAGCCCCAGCATTTT.

The chain employs TRBV5-4 and TRBJ1-6, with TRBD1 as a possible D gene (6 bases). The CDR3 totals 13 residues. Germline assignment: CDR1 SGHNT and CDR2 YYREEE (reference sequence). The V and J ends lost 6 bases and 8 bases respectively, with 12 bases between them. The CDR3 region has the DNA TGTGCCAGCAATACAGGGAGGGATTCACCCCTCCACTTT. As protein: CASNTGRDSPLHF.

The V gene is TRBV6-5, the J gene TRBJ1-6; D is undetermined. V lost 5 bases, J lost 11 bases, and 16 bases lay in between. The CDR3 covers 14 residues. Germline assignment: CDR1 MNHEY and CDR2 SVGAGI. The CDR3: CASSTDLGYPPLHF. The CDR3 bases are TGTGCCAGCAGTACCGACTTAGGCTATCCACCCCTCCACTTT.

This clone was counted a single time. This chain uses TRBV5-4 with TRBJ2-7; D is tentatively TRBD1 or TRBD2 (5 bases each). Trimming shortened V by 6 bases and J by 6 bases, and 19 bases separated the two germline ends. The germline gives CDR1 SGHNT, CDR2 YYREEE (reference sequence). This CDR3 is built from 14 residues. CDR3 region: CASTLLAGTAEQYF. CDR3 DNA: TGTGCCAGCACCCTTTTGGCAGGGACGGCCGAGCAGTACTTC.

In its sample, this clone was seen a few times. The gene calls are TRBV5-1 and TRBJ1-1, with 8 bases fitting TRBD1. J lost 6 bases, V lost 0 bases, and 4 bases had no gene match. The CDR3 is made up of 14 amino acids. Germline CDR1 and CDR2: SGHRS and YFSETQ. The CDR3: CASSLGTGFAEAFF. The DNA of the CDR3 is TGCGCCAGCAGCTTGGGGACAGGGTTTGCTGAAGCTTTCTTT.